The rows below give T cell receptor beta chains drawn from one sample of a study of shared clonotypes between healthy human individuals. Clones were sequenced by immunoSEQ multiplex PCR, and TCRdb holds only the in-frame ones, with some missing. Counted here are 2 million to 2.5 million clones, roughly 91% occurring once; the ten biggest clones make up 1.5% to 2%. Sequencing input: naive CD8+ T cells from PBMCs. Every receptor here comes from a man between 18 and 29 years old in good health. Some clones in this sample may be carry-over from other donors' samples. CDR3s include the opening cysteine and the closing phenylalanine or tryptophan. The D gene is left open where the match is weak.

v_gene	j_gene	d_gene	CDR3aa	CDR3nt
TRBV2	TRBJ2-7	.	CASSEGDYEQYF	TGTGCCAGCTCAGAAGGCGACTACGAGCAGTACTTC
TRBV11-2	TRBJ1-1	.	CASSRLFARGTEAFF	TGTGCCAGCAGCCGCCTCTTTGCAAGGGGCACTGAAGCTTTCTTT
TRBV27	TRBJ1-1	.	CASSPNGLPNTEAFF	TGTGCCAGCAGCCCCAATGGACTCCCAAACACTGAAGCTTTCTTT
TRBV2	TRBJ2-3	.	CASSDLTPSTDTQYF	TGTGCCAGCAGTGACCTCACTCCTAGCACAGATACGCAGTATTTT
TRBV6-4	TRBJ1-1	.	CASSVELSTEAFF	TGTGCCAGCAGTGTTGAGCTAAGCACTGAAGCTTTCTTT
TRBV10-3	TRBJ2-7	TRBD1	CAISPGQGVYEQYF	TGTGCCATCAGCCCGGGACAGGGGGTCTACGAGCAGTACTTC
TRBV5-6	TRBJ2-7	.	CASSLGWSSYEQYF	TGTGCCAGCAGCTTGGGGTGGAGCTCCTACGAGCAGTACTTC
TRBV9	TRBJ1-1	.	CASSVGSDRGDMNTEAFF	TGTGCCAGCAGCGTAGGATCGGACCGGGGGGATATGAACACTGAAGCTTTCTTT
TRBV5-1	TRBJ2-7	TRBD2	CASSFTAGSSYEQYF	TGCGCCAGCAGCTTTACAGCGGGAAGCTCCTACGAGCAGTACTTC
TRBV5-4	TRBJ1-1	.	CASRQGGFTEAFF	TGTGCCAGCAGACAGGGAGGCTTCACTGAAGCTTTCTTT